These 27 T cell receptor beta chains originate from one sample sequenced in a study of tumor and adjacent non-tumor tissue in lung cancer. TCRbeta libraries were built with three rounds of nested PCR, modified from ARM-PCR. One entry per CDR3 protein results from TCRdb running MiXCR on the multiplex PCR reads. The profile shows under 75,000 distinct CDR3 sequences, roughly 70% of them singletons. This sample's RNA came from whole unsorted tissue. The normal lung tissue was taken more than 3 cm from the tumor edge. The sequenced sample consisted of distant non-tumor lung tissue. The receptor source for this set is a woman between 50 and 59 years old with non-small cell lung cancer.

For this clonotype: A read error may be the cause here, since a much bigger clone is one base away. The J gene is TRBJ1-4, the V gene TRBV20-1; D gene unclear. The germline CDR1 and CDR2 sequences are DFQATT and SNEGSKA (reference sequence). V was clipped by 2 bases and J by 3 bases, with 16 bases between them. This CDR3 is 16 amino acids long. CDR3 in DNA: TGCAGTGCTAGAACATTCGGAGGAAGGGCTAATGAAAAACTGTTTTTT. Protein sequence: CSARTFGGRANEKLFF.

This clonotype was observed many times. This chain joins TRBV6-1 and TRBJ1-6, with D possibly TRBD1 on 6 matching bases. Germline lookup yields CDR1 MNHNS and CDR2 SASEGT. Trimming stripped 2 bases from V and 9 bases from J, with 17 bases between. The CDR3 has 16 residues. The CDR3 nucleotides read TGTGCCAGCAGTGAAACGGTGGGGGCAGGGAGTTCACCCCTCCACTTT. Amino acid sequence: CASSETVGAGSSPLHF.

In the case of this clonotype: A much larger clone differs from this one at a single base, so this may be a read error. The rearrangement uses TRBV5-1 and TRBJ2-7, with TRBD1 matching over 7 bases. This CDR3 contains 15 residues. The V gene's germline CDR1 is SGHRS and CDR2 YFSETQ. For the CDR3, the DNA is TGCGTCAGCAGCTCGGACCGGGACAGATTCTACGAGCAGTACTTC. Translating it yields CVSSSDRDRFYEQYF. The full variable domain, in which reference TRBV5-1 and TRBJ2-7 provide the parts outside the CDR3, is KAGVTQTPRYLIKTRGQQVTLSCSPISGHRSVSWYQQTPGQGLQFLFEYFSETQRNKGNFPGRFSGRQFSNSRSEMNVSTLELGDSALYLCVSSSDRDRFYEQYFGPGTRLTVT.

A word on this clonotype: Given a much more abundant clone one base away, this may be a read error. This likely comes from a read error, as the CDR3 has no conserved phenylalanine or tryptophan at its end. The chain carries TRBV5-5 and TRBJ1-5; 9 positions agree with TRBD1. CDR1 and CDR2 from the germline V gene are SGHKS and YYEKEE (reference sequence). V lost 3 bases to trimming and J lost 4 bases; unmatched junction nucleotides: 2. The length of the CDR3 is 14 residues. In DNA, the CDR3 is TGTGCCAGCAGCTGGGGACAGGGAAATCAGCCCCAGCATTAT. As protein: CASSWGQGNQPQHY.

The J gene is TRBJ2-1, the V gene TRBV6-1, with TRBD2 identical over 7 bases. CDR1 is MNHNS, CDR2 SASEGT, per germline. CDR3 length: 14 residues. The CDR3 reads CVNSAAGDINEQFF. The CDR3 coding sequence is TGTGTCAACAGCGCCGCGGGGGATATCAATGAGCAGTTCTTC.

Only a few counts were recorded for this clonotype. CDR3 DNA: TGTGCCAGCAGCTCCTTCGGGACTAACTACAATGAGCAGTTCTTC. This translates into CASSSFGTNYNEQFF. This sequence joins TRBV5-4 and TRBJ2-1, with TRBD2 identical over 7 bases. V shed 3 bases, J shed 3 bases, and the junction held 6 bases outside the gene matches. This CDR3 has 15 residues. Germline V lookup: CDR1 SGHNT, CDR2 YYREEE (reference sequence).

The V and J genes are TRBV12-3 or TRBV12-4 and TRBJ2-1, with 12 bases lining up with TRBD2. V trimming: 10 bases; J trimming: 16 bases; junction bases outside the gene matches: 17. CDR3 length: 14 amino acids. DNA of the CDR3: TGTGCCAACAGAAACGGACTAGCGGGGACCGTCGCATTCTTC. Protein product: CANRNGLAGTVAFF.

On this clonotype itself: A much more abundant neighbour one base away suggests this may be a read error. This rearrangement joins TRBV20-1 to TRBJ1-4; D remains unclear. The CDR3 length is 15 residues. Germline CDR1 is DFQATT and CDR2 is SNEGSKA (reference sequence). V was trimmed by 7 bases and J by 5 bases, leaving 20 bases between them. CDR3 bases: TGCAGTGTCAGACACCCCGGGTCGACGAATGAAAAACTGTTTTTT. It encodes CSVRHPGSTNEKLFF.

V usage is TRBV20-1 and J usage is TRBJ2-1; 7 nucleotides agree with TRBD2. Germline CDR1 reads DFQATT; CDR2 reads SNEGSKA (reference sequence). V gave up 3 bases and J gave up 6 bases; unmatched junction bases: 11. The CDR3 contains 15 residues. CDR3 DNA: TGCAGTGCTAGCCTCCACGCGGGAGCCCTCAATGAGCAGTTCTTC. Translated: CSASLHAGALNEQFF.

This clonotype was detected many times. The CDR3 reads CASSETGGWNQPQHF. CDR3 DNA sequence: TGTGCCAGCAGTGAGACAGGGGGCTGGAATCAGCCCCAGCATTTT. This chain joins TRBV6-6 and TRBJ1-5; 10 positions match TRBD1. There are 15 residues in the CDR3. The germline CDR1 and CDR2 sequences are MNHNY and SVGAGI (reference sequence). V was clipped by 5 bases and J by 4 bases; unmatched bases: 5.

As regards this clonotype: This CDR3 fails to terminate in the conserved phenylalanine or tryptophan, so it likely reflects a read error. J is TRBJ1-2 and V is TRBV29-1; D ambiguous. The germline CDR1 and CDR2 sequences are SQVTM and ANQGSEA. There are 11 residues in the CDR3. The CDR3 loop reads CSVGAVYDYTS. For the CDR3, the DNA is TGCAGCGTTGGGGCAGTCTATGACTACACCTCC.

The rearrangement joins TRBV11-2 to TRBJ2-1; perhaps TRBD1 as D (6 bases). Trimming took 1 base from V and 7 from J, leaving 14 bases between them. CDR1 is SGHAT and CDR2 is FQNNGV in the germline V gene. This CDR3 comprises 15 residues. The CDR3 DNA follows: TGTGCCAGCAGCTTAGGACAGGCCCCACAAAATGAGCAGTTCTTC. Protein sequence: CASSLGQAPQNEQFF.

The CDR3 sequence: CASSLDRRGVQFF. The CDR3, as DNA: TGTGCCAGCAGCTTAGACAGGAGAGGTGTGCAGTTCTTC. The chain uses TRBV11-2 and TRBJ2-1; no definite D call. V lost 0 bases and J lost 12, with 12 bases in between. This CDR3 region has 13 residues. Germline lookup yields CDR1 SGHAT and CDR2 FQNNGV.

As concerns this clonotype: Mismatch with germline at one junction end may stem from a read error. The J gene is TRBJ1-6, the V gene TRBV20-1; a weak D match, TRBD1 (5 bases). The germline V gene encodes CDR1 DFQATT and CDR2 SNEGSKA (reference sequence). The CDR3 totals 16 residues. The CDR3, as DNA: TGCAGTGTTAGATACTACGACCGGGGCGATAATTCATCCCTCCACTTT. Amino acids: CSVRYYDRGDNSSLHF.

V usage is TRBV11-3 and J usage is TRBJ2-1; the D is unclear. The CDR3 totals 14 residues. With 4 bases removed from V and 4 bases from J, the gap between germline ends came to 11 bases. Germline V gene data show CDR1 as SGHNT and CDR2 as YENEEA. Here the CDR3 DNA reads TGTGCCAGCAGCTCAGAAGCGAGTTACAATGAGCAGTTCTTC. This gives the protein CASSSEASYNEQFF.

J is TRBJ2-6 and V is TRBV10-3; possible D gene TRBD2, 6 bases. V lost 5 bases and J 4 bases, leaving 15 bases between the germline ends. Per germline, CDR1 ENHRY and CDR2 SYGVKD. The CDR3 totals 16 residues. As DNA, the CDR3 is TGTGCCATCAGTTGGGGGGTGTTAACCGGGGCCAACGTCCTGACTTTC. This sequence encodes CAISWGVLTGANVLTF.

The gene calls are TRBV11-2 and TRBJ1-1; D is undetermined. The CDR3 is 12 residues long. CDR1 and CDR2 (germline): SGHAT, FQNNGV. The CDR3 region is CSSSSRFTEAFF. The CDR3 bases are TGTAGCAGCAGTTCACGGTTCACTGAAGCTTTCTTT. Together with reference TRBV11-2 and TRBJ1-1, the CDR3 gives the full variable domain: EAGVAQSPRYKIIEKRQSVAFWCNPISGHATLYWYQQILGQGPKLLIQFQNNGVVDDSQLPKDRFSAERLKGVDSTLKIQPAKLEDSAVYLCSSSSRFTEAFFGQGTRLTVV.

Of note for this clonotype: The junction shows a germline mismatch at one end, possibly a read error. CDR3 residues: CASSLEMGSFYTGKLFF. The CDR3 DNA follows: TGTGCCAGCAGTTTAGAGATGGGGAGTTTTTACACCGGGAAGCTGTTTTTT. This chain uses TRBV11-2 with TRBJ2-2; perhaps TRBD2 as D (5 bases). CDR1 and CDR2 (germline): SGHAT, FQNNGV. The CDR3 length is 17 residues.

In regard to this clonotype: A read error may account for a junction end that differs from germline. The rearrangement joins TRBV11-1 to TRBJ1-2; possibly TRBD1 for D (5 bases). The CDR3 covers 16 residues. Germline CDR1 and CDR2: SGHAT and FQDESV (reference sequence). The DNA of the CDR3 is TGTGCCAGCAGCTTAGATACCGGAACAGGCTTGTATGTCTACACCTTC. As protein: CASSLDTGTGLYVYTF.

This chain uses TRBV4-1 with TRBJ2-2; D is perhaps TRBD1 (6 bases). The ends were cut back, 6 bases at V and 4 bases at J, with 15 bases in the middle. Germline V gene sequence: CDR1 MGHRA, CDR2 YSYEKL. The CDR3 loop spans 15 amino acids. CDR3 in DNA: TGCGCCAGCAGTAGGACAGTGGGCAGCACCGGGGAGCTGTTTTTT. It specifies CASSRTVGSTGELFF.

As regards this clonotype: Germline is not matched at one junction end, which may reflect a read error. CDR3 nucleotide sequence: TGTGCCAGTAGTTTGGGTCAGATCGCCAATGGGCAGTTCTTC. Protein: CASSLGQIANGQFF. The rearrangement joins TRBV28 to TRBJ2-1, with D uncertain. This CDR3 is built from 14 residues. The germline CDR1 and CDR2 sequences are MDHEN and SYDVKM.

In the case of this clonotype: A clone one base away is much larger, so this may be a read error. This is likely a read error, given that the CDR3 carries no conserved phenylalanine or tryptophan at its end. CDR3 loop: CASSYKTGMKQFV. The CDR3 DNA is TGTGCCAGCAGTTACAAGACAGGGATGAAGCAGTTCGTC. This rearrangement joins TRBV6-5 to TRBJ2-1; 7 bases are shared with TRBD1. This CDR3 region has 13 residues. CDR1 and CDR2 (germline): MNHEY, SVGAGI. The J segment lost 11 bases and the V segment lost 2 bases, leaving 6 bases of the junction unmatched.

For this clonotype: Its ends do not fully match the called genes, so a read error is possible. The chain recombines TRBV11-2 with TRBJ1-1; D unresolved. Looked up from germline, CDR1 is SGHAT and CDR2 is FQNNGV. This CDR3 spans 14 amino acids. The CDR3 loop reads CASSFTGKNTEPFF. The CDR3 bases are TGTGCCAGTAGCTTCACGGGAAAGAACACTGAACCATTCTTT.

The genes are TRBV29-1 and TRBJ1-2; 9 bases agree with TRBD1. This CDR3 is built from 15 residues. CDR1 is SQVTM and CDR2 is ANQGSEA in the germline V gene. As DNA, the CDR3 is TGCGACGTTGAGACGAGGGGACAGGGAAACTATGGCTACACCTTC. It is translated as CDVETRGQGNYGYTF.

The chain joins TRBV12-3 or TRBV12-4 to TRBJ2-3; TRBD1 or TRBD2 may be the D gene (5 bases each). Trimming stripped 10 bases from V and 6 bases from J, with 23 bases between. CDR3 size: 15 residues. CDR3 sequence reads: CANIPRDGNLDTQYF. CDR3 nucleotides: TGTGCCAACATTCCCCGGGACGGAAATCTGGATACGCAGTATTTT.

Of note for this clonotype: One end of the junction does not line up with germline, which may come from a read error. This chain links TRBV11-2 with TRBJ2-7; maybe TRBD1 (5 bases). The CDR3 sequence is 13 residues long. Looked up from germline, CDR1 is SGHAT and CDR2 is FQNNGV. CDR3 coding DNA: TGTGTCCGCAGCTTAGGGGCTGGGTACGAGCAGTACTTT. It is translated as CVRSLGAGYEQYF. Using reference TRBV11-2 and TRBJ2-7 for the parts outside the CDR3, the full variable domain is EAGVAQSPRYKIIEKRQSVAFWCNPISGHATLYWYQQILGQGPKLLIQFQNNGVVDDSQLPKDRFSAERLKGVDSTLKIQPAKLEDSAVYLCVRSLGAGYEQYFGPGTRLTVT.

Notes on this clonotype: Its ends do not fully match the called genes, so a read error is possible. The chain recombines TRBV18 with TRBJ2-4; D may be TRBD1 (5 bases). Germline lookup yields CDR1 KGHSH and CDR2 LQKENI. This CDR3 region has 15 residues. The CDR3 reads CTSSPGLLTKNIQYF. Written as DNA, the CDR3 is TGTACCAGCTCACCAGGGTTGCTCACCAAAAACATTCAGTACTTC.